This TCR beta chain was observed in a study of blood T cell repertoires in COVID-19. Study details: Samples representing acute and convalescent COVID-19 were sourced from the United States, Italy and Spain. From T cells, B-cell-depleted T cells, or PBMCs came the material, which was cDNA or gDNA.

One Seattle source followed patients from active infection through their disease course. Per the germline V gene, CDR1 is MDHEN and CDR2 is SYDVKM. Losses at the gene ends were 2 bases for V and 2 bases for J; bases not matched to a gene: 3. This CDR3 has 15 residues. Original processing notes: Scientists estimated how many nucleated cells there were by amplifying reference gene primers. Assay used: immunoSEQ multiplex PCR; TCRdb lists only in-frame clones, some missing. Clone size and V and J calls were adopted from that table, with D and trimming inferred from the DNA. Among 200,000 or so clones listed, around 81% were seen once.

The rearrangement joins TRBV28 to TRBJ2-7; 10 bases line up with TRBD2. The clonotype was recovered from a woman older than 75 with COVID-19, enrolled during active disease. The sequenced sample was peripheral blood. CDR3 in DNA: TGTGCCAGCAGTTTAGTGGGACTAGCGCCCTACGAGCAGTACTTC. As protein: CASSLVGLAPYEQYF.